This T cell receptor beta chain was captured in a study of blood T cell repertoires in COVID-19. Study background: The cDNA or gDNA used as material had been derived from T cells, B-cell-depleted T cells, or PBMCs.

Trimming removed 0 bases at V and 2 bases at J, with 13 bases between. The CDR3 consists of 16 residues. Per the germline V gene, CDR1 is SGHNT and CDR2 is YYREEE (reference sequence). The protocol was immunoSEQ multiplex PCR, while the TCRdb copy is restricted to in-frame clones and leaves out a portion. The sample includes 66,000 or so clones, roughly 77% of them seen just once. The chain is built from TRBV5-4 and TRBJ2-3; a possible D gene is TRBD2 (6 bases). This receptor was identified in a human donor in a cohort sampled during active COVID-19. Sequenced: peripheral blood. Written as DNA, the CDR3 is TGTGCCAGCAGCTTGGGCGGGGCCAAGCCCACAGATACGCAGTATTTT. Translation: CASSLGGAKPTDTQYF.